This TCR beta chain came from a study of T cell repertoires in cytomegalovirus infection. Study results and caveats: Clonotype analysis showed dominance of the ex vivo response by HLA-C-restricted CMV-specific TCR beta clonotypes.

CDR1 and CDR2 (germline): SGHDN, FVKESK. Trimming removed 0 bases from V and 10 bases from J, with 9 bases in between. The CDR3 consists of 12 residues. Points on this clonotype: What it binds is not known.

TCRdb called the reads again in MiXCR, with one record for every CDR3 protein. Here the sample spans fewer than 950,000 distinct CDR3 sequences, approximately 29% being singletons. This TCR derives from a human donor in good health (CMV status not recorded). Some clones in this sample may be carry-over from other donors' samples. The sample was cultured CD8+ T cells from PBMCs, taken from culture after CMV antigen stimulation. The V and J genes are TRBV14 and TRBJ1-1; tentatively, D is TRBD1 (5 bases). The CDR3 coding sequence is TGTGCCAGCAGCCAAGATTACAGGCGAGCTTTCTTT. It translates to CASSQDYRRAFF.